This entry lists 31 T cell receptor beta chains sequenced from one sample in a study of Tregs in tolerant kidney transplant recipients. Here immunoSEQ multiplex PCR was the method, and the copy in TCRdb shows in-frame clones only, minus some. Of approximately 260,000 clones in the sample, around 82% were seen once. The sample consisted of CD4+ T cells from blood. The receptors stem from a human donor in good health.

The chain has TRBV15 and TRBJ2-2; D uncertain. With 1 base removed from V and 3 bases from J, the gap between germline ends came to 6 bases. The germline V gene has CDR1 LNHNV and CDR2 YYDKDF (reference sequence). The CDR3 runs to 14 residues. In DNA form, the CDR3 reads TGTGCCACCAGCAGAGTGGGATACACCGGGGAGCTGTTTTTT. It codes for CATSRVGYTGELFF.

The rearrangement uses TRBV11-3 and TRBJ1-1, with TRBD1 matching 8 bases. The CDR3 contains 15 residues. Germline V gene sequence: CDR1 SGHNT, CDR2 YENEEA. The ends lost 1 base at V and 1 base at J; junction bases unmatched: 2. Here the CDR3 DNA reads TGTGCCAGCAGCTTAGGGACAGGGCGGAACACTGAAGCTTTCTTT. Protein sequence: CASSLGTGRNTEAFF.

This clone has a single count. This sequence joins TRBV29-1 and TRBJ2-3; 8 bases are shared with TRBD1. Per germline, CDR1 SQVTM and CDR2 ANQGSEA. The CDR3 consists of 14 residues. V trimming: 4 bases; J trimming: 0 bases; junction bases outside the gene matches: 3. Here the CDR3 DNA reads TGCAGCGTTGCGGACAGGGCTAGCACAGATACGCAGTATTTT. Its protein product is CSVADRASTDTQYF.

This clone has a single count. The chain combines TRBV5-1 with TRBJ2-1; the D gene is possibly TRBD2 (5 bases). The CDR3 spans 16 residues. CDR1 is SGHRS, CDR2 YFSETQ, per germline. Trimming left V 0 bases short and J 0 bases short, with 10 bases between. The CDR3 DNA reads TGCGCCAGCAGCTTGGGAGGGCACAACTCCTACAATGAGCAGTTCTTC. This sequence encodes CASSLGGHNSYNEQFF.

The rearrangement uses TRBV7-9 and TRBJ1-2, with D unclear. The germline V gene has CDR1 SEHNR and CDR2 FQNEAQ (reference sequence). CDR3 length equals 16 residues. V lost 1 base to trimming and J lost 0 bases, with 12 bases between them. The CDR3 DNA follows: TGTGCCAGCAGCTTAGTTCCGTCAGGTCCTAACTATGGCTACACCTTC. Translated, it gives CASSLVPSGPNYGYTF.

This chain uses TRBV5-1 with TRBJ2-7, with unresolved D. The CDR3 runs to 14 residues. V lost 0 bases and J lost 1, with 8 bases in between. Germline CDR1 SGHRS, CDR2 YFSETQ. The CDR3 DNA sequence: TGCGCCAGCAGCTTGGAGGTTGGTTCCTACGAGCAGTACTTC. Amino acids: CASSLEVGSYEQYF.

The chain uses TRBV6-5 and TRBJ1-6; unclear D gene. Trimming left V 4 bases short and J 6 bases short, with 13 bases between. Germline CDR1 is MNHEY and CDR2 is SVGAGI. The CDR3 is made up of 15 amino acids. Written as DNA, the CDR3 is TGTGCCAGCAGTTTATCCGGGAGAACTAATTCACCCCTCCACTTT. Translation gives CASSLSGRTNSPLHF.

The rearrangement joins TRBV7-6 to TRBJ2-7; TRBD1 matches at 8 bases. This CDR3 region has 17 residues. V trimming: 3 bases; J trimming: 3 bases; junction bases outside the gene matches: 13. CDR1 is SGHVS and CDR2 is FNYEAQ in the germline V gene. CDR3 nucleotide sequence: TGTGCCAGCAGCTTGTCCTTAAGGACAGGGAAATACTACGAGCAGTACTTC. Protein: CASSLSLRTGKYYEQYF.

This clone showed up just once. The chain couples TRBV2 to TRBJ2-5; perhaps TRBD2 as D (6 bases). Germline V gene sequence: CDR1 SNHLY, CDR2 FYNNEI. The CDR3 spans 13 residues. Trimming pared 7 bases from V and 3 bases from J, leaving 12 bases between. CDR3 sequence: CASTRRGEETQYF. CDR3 coding DNA: TGTGCCAGCACCCGGCGGGGAGAAGAGACCCAGTACTTC. The variable domain in full, with the rest retrieved from reference TRBV2 and TRBJ2-5, is EPEVTQTPSHQVTQMGQEVILRCVPISNHLYFYWYRQILGQKVEFLVSFYNNEISEKSEIFDDQFSVERPDGSNFTLKIRSTKLEDSAMYFCASTRRGEETQYFGPGTRLLVL.

This chain uses TRBV6-5 with TRBJ1-1; a possible D gene is TRBD1 (5 bases). The V end was cut by 2 bases, the J end by 6 bases, with 16 bases between. The CDR3 contains 15 residues. Per the germline V gene, CDR1 is MNHEY and CDR2 is SVGAGI. The CDR3 DNA sequence: TGTGCCAGCAGTTACAGGCAGGGTGATAACCCTGAAGCTTTCTTT. Translated, it gives CASSYRQGDNPEAFF.

This sequence joins TRBV19 and TRBJ1-4; 7 bases agree with TRBD1. Germline lookup yields CDR1 LNHDA and CDR2 SQIVND (reference sequence). Germline trimming cut 5 bases from V and 3 bases from J; bases unmatched to any gene: 9. The CDR3 is 16 residues long. The CDR3 is CASSLRRQGANEKLFF. The CDR3 coding sequence is TGTGCCAGTAGTCTCCGCCGACAGGGAGCTAATGAAAAACTGTTTTTT.

The V call is TRBV5-3, the J call TRBJ1-5, with 8 nucleotides matching TRBD1. TRBV5-3 counts as an open reading frame of uncertain function. V was clipped by 2 bases and J by 6 bases; unmatched bases: 10. The CDR3 is made up of 16 amino acids. CDR3 loop: CARSFSSGGACQPQHF. The CDR3 DNA reads TGTGCCAGAAGCTTCTCCTCAGGGGGCGCGTGTCAGCCCCAGCATTTT.

The chain is built from TRBV5-5 and TRBJ2-7; no clear D gene. With 3 bases removed from V and 3 bases from J, the gap between germline ends came to 16 bases. CDR3 length: 15 residues. In germline, CDR1 is SGHKS, CDR2 YYEKEE (reference sequence). CDR3 loop: CASSSGRVWVYEQYF. The CDR3 DNA is TGTGCCAGCAGCTCCGGACGGGTTTGGGTCTACGAGCAGTACTTC.

The J gene is TRBJ1-5, the V gene TRBV5-8; no reliable D call. Germline loops: CDR1 SGHTS, CDR2 YDEGEE. The CDR3 is 13 residues long. Deletions cut 0 bases from V and 1 base from J, with 2 bases between. The CDR3 DNA sequence: TGTGCCAGCAGCTTGGCCAGCAATCAGCCCCAGCATTTT. Protein sequence: CASSLASNQPQHF.

The rearrangement links TRBV4-1 to TRBJ2-3; 13 bases fit TRBD2. The CDR3 runs to 16 residues. Trimming removed 2 bases from V and 6 bases from J; junction bases left unmatched: 5. CDR1 is MGHRA and CDR2 is YSYEKL in the germline V gene. The CDR3 protein is CASSQTSGGARDTQYF. CDR3 DNA sequence: TGCGCCAGCAGCCAAACTAGCGGGGGGGCTCGCGATACGCAGTATTTT.

The chain recombines TRBV7-9 with TRBJ1-1; 9 bases are a match to TRBD1. This CDR3 comprises 16 residues. Germline trimming cut 2 bases from V and 1 base from J; bases unmatched to any gene: 5. Germline CDR1 reads SEHNR; CDR2 reads FQNEAQ (reference sequence). CDR3 DNA sequence: TGTGCCAGCAGCTTAAGGGGACAGGGCGGGAACACTGAAGCTTTCTTT. Translation gives CASSLRGQGGNTEAFF.

This chain uses TRBV11-2 with TRBJ2-7, with D possibly matching TRBD1 (5 bases). This CDR3 is 14 amino acids long. Deletions cut 0 bases from V and 2 bases from J, with 8 bases between. Germline V gene data show CDR1 as SGHAT and CDR2 as FQNNGV. CDR3 DNA: TGTGCCAGCAGCTTAGATGGGGCTACCTACGAGCAGTACTTC. The encoded protein is CASSLDGATYEQYF.

The genes are TRBV5-1 and TRBJ2-3; D gene unclear. The CDR3 extends over 14 amino acids. Trimming pared 0 bases from V and 6 bases from J, leaving 11 bases between. Germline V gene sequence: CDR1 SGHRS, CDR2 YFSETQ. The CDR3 nucleotides are TGCGCCAGCAGCTTGGGGGAACACCGGGATACGCAGTATTTT. Its protein product is CASSLGEHRDTQYF.

CDR3 bases: TGTGCCAGCAGGACAGGACTAGGCTCAGAGACCCAGTACTTC. Its translation: CASRTGLGSETQYF. V is TRBV6-5 and J is TRBJ2-5, with D perhaps TRBD2 (7 bases). The CDR3 is made up of 14 amino acids. Germline V gives CDR1 MNHEY, CDR2 SVGAGI. Trimming removed 6 bases from V and 4 bases from J, with 15 bases in between.

The rearrangement links TRBV5-4 to TRBJ2-2, with D tentatively TRBD2 (5 bases). V was shortened by 4 bases and J by 2 bases, with 18 bases between the two germline ends. The CDR3 consists of 17 residues. Germline V gives CDR1 SGHNT, CDR2 YYREEE (reference sequence). The CDR3 DNA is TGTGCCAGCAGCAGGCCGTCCGGGCGGGCAAACACCGGGGAGCTGTTTTTT. Translation gives CASSRPSGRANTGELFF.

This clone showed up just a few times. V gene TRBV5-1 combines with J gene TRBJ2-7; the match to TRBD1 covers 7 bases. Germline loops: CDR1 SGHRS, CDR2 YFSETQ. The length of the CDR3 is 15 residues. J gave up 0 bases and V 0 bases, and 3 bases lay outside the gene matches. The CDR3 nucleotides read TGCGCCAGCAGCTTGGCCGGGACAGTCTCCTACGAGCAGTACTTC. It codes for CASSLAGTVSYEQYF. Drawing the rest from reference TRBV5-1 and TRBJ2-7, the complete variable domain is KAGVTQTPRYLIKTRGQQVTLSCSPISGHRSVSWYQQTPGQGLQFLFEYFSETQRNKGNFPGRFSGRQFSNSRSEMNVSTLELGDSALYLCASSLAGTVSYEQYFGPGTRLTVT.

On this clone: One end of the junction is discordant with germline, which a read error may explain. The V and J genes are TRBV6-1 and TRBJ1-2, with D possibly matching TRBD1 (5 bases). CDR1 and CDR2 from the germline V gene are MNHNS and SASEGT. The CDR3 runs 15 residues. The CDR3 sequence: CASDRKAGPNYGYTF. DNA of the CDR3: TGTGCCAGCGATCGGAAGGCAGGGCCTAATTATGGCTACACCTTC.

This clone occurred once. The chain joins TRBV5-8 to TRBJ1-2, with D tentatively TRBD1 (6 bases). The CDR3 contains 15 residues. The V end was cut by 0 bases, the J end by 8 bases, with 17 bases between. Per the germline V gene, CDR1 is SGHTS and CDR2 is YDEGEE. The CDR3 protein is CASSLEGGGVNGYTF. CDR3 in DNA: TGTGCCAGCAGCTTGGAAGGGGGTGGGGTAAACGGCTACACCTTC.

The chain recombines TRBV7-9 with TRBJ1-2; D gene unclear. CDR3 length equals 12 residues. Trimming left V 5 bases short and J 4 bases short, with 8 bases between. Germline lookup yields CDR1 SEHNR and CDR2 FQNEAQ (reference sequence). The CDR3, as DNA: TGTGCCAGCAGCACGAGTCTCTATGGCTACACCTTC. Translation: CASSTSLYGYTF.

V is TRBV9 and J is TRBJ2-5; no clear D. Germline V gives CDR1 SGDLS, CDR2 YYNGEE. This CDR3 has 14 residues. V lost 2 bases and J 5 bases, leaving 13 bases between the germline ends. CDR3 coding DNA: TGTGCCAGCAGCGTGGAAGGGCGCGGTGAGACCCAGTACTTC. This translates into CASSVEGRGETQYF. The whole variable domain, filled in from reference TRBV9 and TRBJ2-5, reads DSGVTQTPKHLITATGQRVTLRCSPRSGDLSVYWYQQSLDQGLQFLIQYYNGEERAKGNILERFSAQQFPDLHSELNLSSLELGDSALYFCASSVEGRGETQYFGPGTRLLVL.

This clone occurred once. This chain joins TRBV9 and TRBJ1-1; D unclear. The CDR3 has 13 residues. Between the trimmed V and J ends, which lost 0 bases and 8 bases, there was a span of 11 bases. The V gene's germline CDR1 is SGDLS and CDR2 YYNGEE. The CDR3 DNA is TGTGCCAGCAGCGTAGGGACGGAAGGGGAAGCTTTCTTT. Its translation: CASSVGTEGEAFF.

V is TRBV30 and J is TRBJ1-6; D unclear. Per germline, CDR1 GTSNPN and CDR2 SVGIG (reference sequence). This CDR3 comprises 14 residues. With 8 bases removed from V and 7 bases from J, the gap between germline ends came to 18 bases. Here the CDR3 DNA reads TGTGCCCGCTCGGAGGGTATGAGAAATTCACCCCTCCACTTT. It specifies CARSEGMRNSPLHF.

This chain joins TRBV7-8 and TRBJ1-1; 8 bases align to TRBD1. V trimming: 5 bases; J trimming: 1 base; junction bases outside the gene matches: 6. This CDR3 has 15 amino acids. Germline V CDR1 and CDR2: SGHVS, FQNEAQ. CDR3 sequence reads: CASSLTDRGNTEAFF. In DNA form, the CDR3 reads TGTGCCAGCAGCCTAACTGACAGGGGGAACACTGAAGCTTTCTTT.

This sequence joins TRBV11-2 and TRBJ2-2; no definite D call. CDR1 and CDR2 (germline): SGHAT, FQNNGV. The ends were cut back, 5 bases at V and 5 bases at J, with 18 bases in the middle. The CDR3 runs 16 residues. The CDR3 bases are TGTGCCAGCAGCCTCCGGGTGGAGTTCGGGACCGGGGAGCTGTTTTTT. Protein sequence: CASSLRVEFGTGELFF.

This CDR3 reads CASSPGLAGISSYNEQFF. CDR3 DNA sequence: TGCGCCAGCAGCCCGGGACTAGCGGGGATTAGCTCCTACAATGAGCAGTTCTTC. The gene calls are TRBV4-1 and TRBJ2-1, with 13 bases aligning to TRBD2. Germline lookup yields CDR1 MGHRA and CDR2 YSYEKL. The V segment lost 4 bases and the J segment 0 bases; nucleotides outside the gene matches: 6. CDR3 length: 18 residues.

This clone was detected a few times. This chain links TRBV7-2 with TRBJ2-7; TRBD1 matches 7 bases. Per germline, CDR1 SGHTA and CDR2 FQGNSA. The CDR3 sequence is 15 residues long. V lost 5 bases, J lost 5 bases, and 12 bases stayed unmatched. The CDR3, as DNA: TGTGCCAGCAGCGCCCAGACAGGGATCGCCCACGAGCAGTACTTC. Residues: CASSAQTGIAHEQYF.